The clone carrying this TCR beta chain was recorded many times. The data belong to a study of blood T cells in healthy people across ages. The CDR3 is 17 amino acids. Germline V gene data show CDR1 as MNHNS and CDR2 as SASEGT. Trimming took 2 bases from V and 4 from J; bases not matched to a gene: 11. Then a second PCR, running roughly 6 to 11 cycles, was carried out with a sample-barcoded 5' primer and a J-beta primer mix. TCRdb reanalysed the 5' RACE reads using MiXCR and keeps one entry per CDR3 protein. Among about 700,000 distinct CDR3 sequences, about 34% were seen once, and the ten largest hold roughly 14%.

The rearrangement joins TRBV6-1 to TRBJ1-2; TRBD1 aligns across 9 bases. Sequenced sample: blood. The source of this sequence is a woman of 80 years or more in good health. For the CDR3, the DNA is TGTGCCAGCAGTGAATCGGGGACAGGGAGGCAGGGCTATGGCTACACCTTC. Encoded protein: CASSESGTGRQGYGYTF.